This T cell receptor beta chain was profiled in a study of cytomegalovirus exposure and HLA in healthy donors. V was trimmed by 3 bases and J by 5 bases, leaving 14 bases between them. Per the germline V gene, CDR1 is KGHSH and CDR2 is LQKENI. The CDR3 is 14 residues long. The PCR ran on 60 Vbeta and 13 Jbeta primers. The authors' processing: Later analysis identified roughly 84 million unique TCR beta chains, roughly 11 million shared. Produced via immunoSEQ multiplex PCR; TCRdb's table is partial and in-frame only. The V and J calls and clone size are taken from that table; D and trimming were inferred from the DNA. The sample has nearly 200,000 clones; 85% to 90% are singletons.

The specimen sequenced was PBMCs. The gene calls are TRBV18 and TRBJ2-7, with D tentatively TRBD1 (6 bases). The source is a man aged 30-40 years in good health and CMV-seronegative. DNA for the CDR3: TGTGCCAGCTCACCTTACGACAGGCCCCACGAGCAGTACTTC. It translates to CASSPYDRPHEQYF. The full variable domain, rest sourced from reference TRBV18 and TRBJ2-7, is NAGVMQNPRHLVRRRGQEARLRCSPMKGHSHVYWYRQLPEEGLKFMVYLQKENIIDESGMPKERFSAEFPKEGPSILRIQQVVRGDSAAYFCASSPYDRPHEQYFGPGTRLTVT.